The rows below give T cell receptor beta chains drawn from one sample of a study of T cell changes during pregnancy in multiple sclerosis. The protocol was immunoSEQ multiplex PCR, while the TCRdb copy is restricted to in-frame clones and leaves out a portion. The sample includes about 65,000 clones, 92% seen only once; the top ten take approximately 3%. The sequencing here drew on CD8+ T cells from peripheral blood mononuclear cells, taken in the third trimester of pregnancy. Receptor source: a female donor in good health, enrolled as a control in a pregnancy study. Both conserved end residues are trimmed from each CDR3. The order of the fields is V gene, J gene, CDR3 protein.

V: TRBV7-3
J: TRBJ2-2
CDR3: ASRSSTGELF

V: TRBV6-1
J: TRBJ1-1
CDR3: ASTLSGENTEAF

V: TRBV4-1
J: TRBJ2-2
CDR3: ASSLQGTGELF

V: TRBV7-9
J: TRBJ2-1
CDR3: ASSFSATDTNNEQF

V: TRBV4-2
J: TRBJ2-7
CDR3: ASSQVASGGYEQY

V: TRBV25-1
J: TRBJ1-1
CDR3: ASTVGTEAF

V: TRBV11-3
J: TRBJ2-3
CDR3: ASSASGLAEITDTQY

V: TRBV5-6
J: TRBJ1-5
CDR3: ASSLGDTQSDQPQH

V: TRBV5-6
J: TRBJ2-7
CDR3: ASIQGGRRPYEQY

V: TRBV10-2
J: TRBJ2-1
CDR3: ASSERAGGEYNEQF

V: TRBV15
J: TRBJ1-1
CDR3: ATSRLRTGGLLNTEAF

V: TRBV19
J: TRBJ2-7
CDR3: ATRGTGSYEQY

V: TRBV7-2
J: TRBJ1-2
CDR3: ASSAGGLVYGYT

V: TRBV19
J: TRBJ1-5
CDR3: ASSIDYAGSSSNQPQH

V: TRBV7-2
J: TRBJ1-1
CDR3: ASSLGGPGTEAF

V: TRBV9
J: TRBJ1-1
CDR3: ASSAVNTEAF

V: TRBV7-9
J: TRBJ2-7
CDR3: ASSGPGQDSYEQY

V: TRBV5-1
J: TRBJ2-1
CDR3: ASSPDWEQF

V: TRBV6-6
J: TRBJ1-2
CDR3: ASRGEGGNYGYT

V: TRBV5-6
J: TRBJ2-7
CDR3: ASRMSHETTGGGYEQY

V: TRBV9
J: TRBJ2-3
CDR3: ASSVAHGRGTDTQY

V: TRBV11-2
J: TRBJ2-2
CDR3: ASSLDRDLRLGELF